Each of the 9 T cell receptor beta chains below was sequenced from the same sample in a study of T cell responses to AZD1222 COVID-19 vaccine. The method was immunoSEQ multiplex PCR; TCRdb's version includes in-frame clones alone and lacks a portion of them. The sample holds about 160,000 clones, 92% seen once. Source: peripheral blood, taken 28 days after the second AZD1222 dose. The source of these receptors is an adult who received the AZD1222 COVID-19 vaccine.

This clone was counted once. The V call is TRBV7-9, the J call TRBJ2-1; 9 bases agree with TRBD2. The germline V gene has CDR1 SEHNR and CDR2 FQNEAQ (reference sequence). The V gene end was trimmed by 5 bases and the J gene end by 7 bases; junction bases not matched to a gene: 9. This CDR3 is 15 amino acids long. DNA of the CDR3: TGTGCCAGCAGCCCCGCGGGAGGGCCCCGGAATGAGCAGTTCTTC. Its translation is CASSPAGGPRNEQFF.

The chain uses TRBV7-2 and TRBJ2-3; no definite D call. The CDR3 runs to 13 residues. CDR1 is SGHTA and CDR2 is FQGNSA in the germline V gene. Between the trimmed V and J ends, which lost 3 bases and 2 bases, there was a span of 6 bases. Here the CDR3 reads CASSFTLTDTQYF. The CDR3 nucleotides are TGTGCCAGCAGCTTTACCCTCACAGATACGCAGTATTTT.

This clone was recorded once. This chain links TRBV21-1 with TRBJ1-5; the D segment call TRBD1 is taken from the table without a DNA check. TRBV21-1 is given as a pseudogene. The CDR3 contains 17 residues. As DNA, the CDR3 is TGTGCCAGCAGCAAGAAAACCGGGACAGCCAACAATCAGCCCCAGCATTTT. This sequence encodes CASSKKTGTANNQPQHF.

The gene calls are TRBV19 and TRBJ2-1; 14 bases line up with TRBD2. This CDR3 is built from 17 residues. Germline values: CDR1 LNHDA, CDR2 SQIVND (reference sequence). V shed 5 bases and J 1 base; nucleotides not matched to a gene: 4. The DNA of the CDR3 is TGTGCCAGTAGTGTGGGACTAGCGGGAGAATCCTACAATGAGCAGTTCTTC. Its translation: CASSVGLAGESYNEQFF.

This sequence joins TRBV7-2 and TRBJ1-4; D is unresolved. This CDR3 comprises 13 residues. Looked up from germline, CDR1 is SGHTA and CDR2 is FQGNSA. The ends were cut back, 8 bases at V and 5 bases at J, with 12 bases in the middle. The chain's CDR3 is CASRRGGNEKLFF. The CDR3 DNA reads TGTGCCAGCCGTCGGGGAGGAAATGAAAAACTGTTTTTT.

Here the CDR3 reads CASSMGQSEAFF. The CDR3 DNA reads TGTGCCAGTAGTATGGGACAGAGTGAAGCTTTCTTT. V usage is TRBV19 and J usage is TRBJ1-1; the match to TRBD1 covers 7 bases. Trimming removed 3 bases from V and 7 bases from J; junction bases left unmatched: 2. The germline V gene has CDR1 LNHDA and CDR2 SQIVND (reference sequence). CDR3 size: 12 residues. Full variable domain (remainder filled in from reference TRBV19 and TRBJ1-1): DGGITQSPKYLFRKEGQNVTLSCEQNLNHDAMYWYRQDPGQGLRLIYYSQIVNDFQKGDIAEGYSVSREKKESFPLTVTSAQKNPTAFYLCASSMGQSEAFFGQGTRLTVV.

V usage is TRBV19 and J usage is TRBJ1-4, with 8 bases fitting TRBD1. V gave up 4 bases and J gave up 3 bases; unmatched junction bases: 4. This CDR3 is built from 15 residues. CDR1 is LNHDA, CDR2 SQIVND, per germline (reference sequence). The CDR3 protein is CASSTGQAANEKLFF. The CDR3, as DNA: TGTGCCAGTAGTACGGGACAGGCGGCTAATGAAAAACTGTTTTTT.

The chain carries TRBV29-1 and TRBJ2-7; 12 positions match TRBD2. Unmatched junction bases numbered 3, after V lost 3 bases and J lost 3 bases. The CDR3 length is 14 residues. The V gene's germline CDR1 is SQVTM and CDR2 ANQGSEA. CDR3 sequence (DNA): TGCAGCGTTGAGACTAGCGGGAGACTCTACGAGCAGTACTTC. Translation: CSVETSGRLYEQYF.

The genes are TRBV9 and TRBJ2-2, with D unresolved. Germline CDR1 SGDLS, CDR2 YYNGEE. The CDR3 length is 12 residues. Trimming shortened V by 3 bases and J by 6 bases, and 6 bases separated the two germline ends. The CDR3 spells CASSEGAGELFF. In DNA form, the CDR3 reads TGTGCCAGCAGCGAGGGCGCCGGGGAGCTGTTTTTT.